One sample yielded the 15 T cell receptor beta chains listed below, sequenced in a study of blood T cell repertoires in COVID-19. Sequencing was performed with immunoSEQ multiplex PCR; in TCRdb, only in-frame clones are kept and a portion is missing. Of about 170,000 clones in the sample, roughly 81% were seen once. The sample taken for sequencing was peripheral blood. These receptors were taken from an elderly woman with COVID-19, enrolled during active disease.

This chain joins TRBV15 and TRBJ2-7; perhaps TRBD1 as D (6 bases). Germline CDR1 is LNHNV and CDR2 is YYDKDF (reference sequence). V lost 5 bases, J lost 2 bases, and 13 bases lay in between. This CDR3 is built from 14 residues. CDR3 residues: CATSPLDRPYEQYF. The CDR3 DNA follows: TGTGCCACCAGCCCCCTGGACAGACCCTACGAGCAGTACTTC.

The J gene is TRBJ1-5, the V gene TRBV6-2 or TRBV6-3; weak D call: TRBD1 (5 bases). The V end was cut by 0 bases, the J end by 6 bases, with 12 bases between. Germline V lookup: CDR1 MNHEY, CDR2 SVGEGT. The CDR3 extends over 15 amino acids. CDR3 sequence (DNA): TGTGCCAGCAGTTACTCGATCGGGGGAACTCAGCCCCAGCATTTT. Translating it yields CASSYSIGGTQPQHF.

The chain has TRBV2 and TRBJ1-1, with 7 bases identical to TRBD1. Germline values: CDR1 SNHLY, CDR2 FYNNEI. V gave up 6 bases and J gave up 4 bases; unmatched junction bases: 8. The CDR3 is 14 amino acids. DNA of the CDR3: TGTGCCAGCAGCCCTAGACAGGGTTTCACTGAAGCTTTCTTT. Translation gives CASSPRQGFTEAFF.

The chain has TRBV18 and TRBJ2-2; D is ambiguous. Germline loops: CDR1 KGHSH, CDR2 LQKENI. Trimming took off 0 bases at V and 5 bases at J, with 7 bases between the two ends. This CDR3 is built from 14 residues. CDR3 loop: CASSPPVTTGELFF. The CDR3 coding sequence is TGTGCCAGCTCACCACCAGTTACTACCGGGGAGCTGTTTTTT.

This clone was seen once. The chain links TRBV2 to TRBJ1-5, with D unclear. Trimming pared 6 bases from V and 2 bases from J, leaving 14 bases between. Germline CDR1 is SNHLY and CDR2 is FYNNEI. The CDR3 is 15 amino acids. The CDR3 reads CASRAEVLGNQPQHF. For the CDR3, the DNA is TGTGCCAGCAGAGCCGAGGTTTTAGGCAATCAGCCCCAGCATTTT.

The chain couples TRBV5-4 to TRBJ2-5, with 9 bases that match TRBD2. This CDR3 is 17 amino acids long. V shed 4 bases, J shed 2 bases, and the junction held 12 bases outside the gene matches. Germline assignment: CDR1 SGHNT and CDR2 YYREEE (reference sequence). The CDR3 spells CASSRGLAGNIQETQYF. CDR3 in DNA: TGTGCCAGCAGCAGGGGGCTAGCGGGGAATATTCAAGAGACCCAGTACTTC.

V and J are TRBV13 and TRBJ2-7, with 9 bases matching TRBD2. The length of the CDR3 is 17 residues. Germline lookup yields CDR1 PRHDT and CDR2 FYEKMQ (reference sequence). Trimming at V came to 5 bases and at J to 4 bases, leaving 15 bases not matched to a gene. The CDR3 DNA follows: TGTGCCAGCAGCCTCGGAGGCAGCGGGGGGCCAACGTACGAGCAGTACTTC. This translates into CASSLGGSGGPTYEQYF.

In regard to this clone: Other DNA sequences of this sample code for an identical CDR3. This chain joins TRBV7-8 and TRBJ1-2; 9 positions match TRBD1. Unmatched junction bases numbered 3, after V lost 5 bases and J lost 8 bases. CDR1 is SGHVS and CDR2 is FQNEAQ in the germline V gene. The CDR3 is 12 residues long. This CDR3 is CASSRDRDGYTF. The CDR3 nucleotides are TGTGCCAGCAGCCGGGACAGGGACGGCTACACCTTC.

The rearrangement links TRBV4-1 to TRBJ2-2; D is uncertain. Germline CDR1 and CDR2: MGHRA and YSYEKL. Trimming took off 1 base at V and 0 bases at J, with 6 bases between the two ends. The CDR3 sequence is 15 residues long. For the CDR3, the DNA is TGCGCCAGCAGCCAAGCCTCAGCGAACACCGGGGAGCTGTTTTTT. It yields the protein CASSQASANTGELFF.

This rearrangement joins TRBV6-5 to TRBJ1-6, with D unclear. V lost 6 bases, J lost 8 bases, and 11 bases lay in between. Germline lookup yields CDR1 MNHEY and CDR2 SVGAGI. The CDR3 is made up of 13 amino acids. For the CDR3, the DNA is TGTGCCAGCAGGGACTATGGGGATTCACCCCTCCACTTT. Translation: CASRDYGDSPLHF.

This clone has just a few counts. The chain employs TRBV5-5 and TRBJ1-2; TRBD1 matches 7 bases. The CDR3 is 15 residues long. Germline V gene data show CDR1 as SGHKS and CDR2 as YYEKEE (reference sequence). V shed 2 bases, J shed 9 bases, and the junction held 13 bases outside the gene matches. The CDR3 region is CASSFSVTGKSRYTF. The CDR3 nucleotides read TGTGCCAGCAGCTTCAGCGTGACAGGGAAGTCGCGCTACACCTTC.

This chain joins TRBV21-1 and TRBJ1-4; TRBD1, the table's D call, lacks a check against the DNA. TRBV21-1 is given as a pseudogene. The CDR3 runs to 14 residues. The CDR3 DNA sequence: TGTGCCAGCAGCGGGACAGGGGAAGGTGAAAAACTGTTTTTT. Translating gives CASSGTGEGEKLFF.

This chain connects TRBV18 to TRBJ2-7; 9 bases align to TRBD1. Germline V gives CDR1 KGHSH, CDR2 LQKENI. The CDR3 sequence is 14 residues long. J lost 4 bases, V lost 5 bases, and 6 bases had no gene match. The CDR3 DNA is TGTGCCAGCTCATCGGGACAGGGAGGTTACGAGCAGTACTTC. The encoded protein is CASSSGQGGYEQYF.

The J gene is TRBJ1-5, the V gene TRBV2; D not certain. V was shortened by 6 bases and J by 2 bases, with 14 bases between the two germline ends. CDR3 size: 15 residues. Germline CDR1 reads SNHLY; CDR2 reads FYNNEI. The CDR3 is CASSAEVEGNQPQHF. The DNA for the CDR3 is TGTGCCAGCAGCGCGGAAGTGGAGGGCAATCAGCCCCAGCATTTT.

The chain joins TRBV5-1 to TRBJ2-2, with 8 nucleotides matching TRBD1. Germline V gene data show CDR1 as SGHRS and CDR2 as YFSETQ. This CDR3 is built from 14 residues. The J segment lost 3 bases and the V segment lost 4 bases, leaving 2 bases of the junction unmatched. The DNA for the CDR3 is TGCGCCAGCAGCCTGGACAGGGACACCGGGGAGCTGTTTTTT. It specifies CASSLDRDTGELFF.